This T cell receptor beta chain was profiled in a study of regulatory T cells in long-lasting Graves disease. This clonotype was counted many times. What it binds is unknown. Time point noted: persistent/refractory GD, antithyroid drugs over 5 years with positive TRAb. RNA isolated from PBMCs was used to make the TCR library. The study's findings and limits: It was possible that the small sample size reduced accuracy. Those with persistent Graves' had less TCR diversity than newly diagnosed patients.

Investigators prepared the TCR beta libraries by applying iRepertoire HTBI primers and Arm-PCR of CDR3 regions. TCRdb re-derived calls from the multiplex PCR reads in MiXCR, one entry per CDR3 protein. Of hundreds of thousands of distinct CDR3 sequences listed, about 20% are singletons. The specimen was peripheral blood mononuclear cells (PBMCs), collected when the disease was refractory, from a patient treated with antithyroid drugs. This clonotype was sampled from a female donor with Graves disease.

The CDR3 sequence: CASSTLQGWEDYEQYF. CDR3 nucleotide sequence: TGTGCCAGCAGTACCCTACAGGGGTGGGAAGACTACGAGCAGTACTTC. This chain joins TRBV28 and TRBJ2-7, with 7 bases matching TRBD1. CDR3 length: 16 residues. Losses at the gene ends were 5 bases for V and 3 bases for J; bases not matched to a gene: 13. Germline V gene sequence: CDR1 MDHEN, CDR2 SYDVKM.